Following are 4 T cell receptor beta chains from one sample sequenced in a study of T cells in Graves' hyperthyroidism and ophthalmopathy. RNA transcripts provided the source from which TCR beta CDR3 regions were amplified. RT-PCR in the first round (using the HTBI primer set) targeted the TCR CDR3. TCRdb called the multiplex PCR reads again in MiXCR, with one record for every CDR3 protein. The sample lists some 460,000 distinct CDR3 sequences, 15% to 18% occurring once. The sequenced material came from blood. The source is a woman under 30 with Graves' hyperthyroidism.

This clonotype was seen many times. The rearrangement joins TRBV27 to TRBJ2-7, with 16 bases fitting TRBD2. This CDR3 spans 16 amino acids. From germline, CDR1 is MNHEY and CDR2 SMNVEV (reference sequence). The V and J ends lost 6 bases and 7 bases, in that order; junction bases with no gene match: 9. The CDR3 bases are TGTGCCAGCAGGCAGGGACTAGCGGGAGGGCCATGGGAGCAGTACTTC. This gives the protein CASRQGLAGGPWEQYF.

This clonotype was seen at least ten times. The junction does not match germline at one end; this may be a read error. The chain carries TRBV7-7 and TRBJ2-3; TRBD2 is a possible D gene (6 bases). In germline, CDR1 is SSHAT, CDR2 FNYEAQ (reference sequence). The CDR3 extends over 15 amino acids. The DNA of the CDR3 is TGTGCTAGCAGCCGCGGGACTGAAAGCACAGATACGCAGTATTTT. It encodes CASSRGTESTDTQYF. The entire variable domain, with the rest obtained from reference TRBV7-7 and TRBJ2-3, is as follows: GAGVSQSPRYKVTKRGQDVTLRCDPISSHATLYWYQQALGQGPEFLTYFNYEAQPDKSGLPSDRFSAERPEGSISTLTIQRTEQRDSAMYRCASSRGTESTDTQYFGPGTRLTVL.

This clonotype came up many times. The genes are TRBV19 and TRBJ1-5, with D uncertain. Germline CDR1 LNHDA, CDR2 SQIVND (reference sequence). With 10 bases removed from V and 6 bases from J, the gap between germline ends came to 13 bases. CDR3 length equals 12 residues. The CDR3 DNA is TGTGCCACGCGGCTCGCGGCTCAGCCCCAGCATTTT. Amino acids: CATRLAAQPQHF.

At least ten counts were recorded for this clonotype. The chain uses TRBV3-1 and TRBJ2-3; TRBD2 matches at 7 bases. The CDR3 is 15 residues long. Trimming removed 1 base from V and 3 bases from J; junction bases left unmatched: 4. Germline V lookup: CDR1 LGHDT, CDR2 YNNKEL (reference sequence). The CDR3 DNA is TGTGCCAGCAGCCAAGGCGGGAGTAGGACAGATACGCAGTATTTT. Its protein is CASSQGGSRTDTQYF.